The 32 T cell receptor beta chains presented below share a single source sample, sequenced in a study of blood T cell repertoires in COVID-19. Produced via immunoSEQ multiplex PCR; TCRdb's table is partial and in-frame only. The data contain 180,000 or so clones, 65% to 90% of them singletons. Material for sequencing was peripheral blood. The receptor set was obtained from a man aged 55 to 70 with acute or convalescent COVID-19.

The rearrangement joins TRBV30 to TRBJ1-3, with a possible D match to TRBD1 (6 bases). Trimming removed 0 bases from V and 4 bases from J, with 13 bases in between. Germline assignment: CDR1 GTSNPN and CDR2 SVGIG (reference sequence). This CDR3 is built from 15 residues. The CDR3 nucleotides are TGTGCCTGGAGTGTACCAGGGGCGACGGGAAACACCATATATTTT. This codes for CAWSVPGATGNTIYF.

This clone was picked up a small number of times. Other nucleotide sequences from this sample produce the same CDR3. The rearrangement links TRBV5-1 to TRBJ1-1; no reliable D call. The CDR3 is made up of 13 amino acids. The ends were cut back, 1 base at V and 3 bases at J, with 7 bases in the middle. Germline CDR1 and CDR2: SGHRS and YFSETQ. DNA of the CDR3: TGCGCCAGCAGCTTGAAACTTGACACTGAAGCTTTCTTT. Translation: CASSLKLDTEAFF. The full variable domain, with the rest looked up from reference TRBV5-1 and TRBJ1-1, is KAGVTQTPRYLIKTRGQQVTLSCSPISGHRSVSWYQQTPGQGLQFLFEYFSETQRNKGNFPGRFSGRQFSNSRSEMNVSTLELGDSALYLCASSLKLDTEAFFGQGTRLTVV.

The chain uses TRBV20-1 and TRBJ1-3, with D unresolved. The CDR3 totals 16 residues. The V gene lost 7 bases and the J gene lost 0 bases, with 19 bases spanning the gap. The germline gives CDR1 DFQATT, CDR2 SNEGSKA (reference sequence). CDR3 nucleotide sequence: TGCAGTGTTAATGACCCGTACGCGAGCTCTGGAAACACCATATATTTT. Translated: CSVNDPYASSGNTIYF.

Details on this clone: This CDR3 is also generated by other DNA sequences in the sample. The chain has TRBV12-3 or TRBV12-4 and TRBJ2-7; 9 nucleotides match TRBD1. V was pared by 6 bases and J by 4 bases, with 4 bases of the junction left unmatched. This CDR3 comprises 13 residues. CDR3 coding DNA: TGTGCCAGCAGCCGGGACAGGGCTTACGAGCAGTACTTC. It yields the protein CASSRDRAYEQYF.

The chain employs TRBV5-1 and TRBJ1-2; tentative D call: TRBD1 (6 bases). The V end was cut by 4 bases, the J end by 2 bases, with 15 bases between. The CDR3 consists of 15 residues. The germline V gene has CDR1 SGHRS and CDR2 YFSETQ. The CDR3 reads CASSPAGGQNYGYTF. The CDR3 DNA sequence: TGCGCCAGCAGCCCGGCGGGGGGGCAGAACTATGGCTACACCTTC.

This chain connects TRBV27 to TRBJ1-1, with unresolved D. The V and J ends lost 9 bases and 4 bases respectively, with 9 bases between them. Germline V gives CDR1 MNHEY, CDR2 SMNVEV (reference sequence). The CDR3 extends over 11 amino acids. The CDR3 protein is CASRSSTEAFF. CDR3 DNA sequence: TGTGCCAGTAGGAGCTCCACTGAAGCTTTCTTT.

The genes are TRBV3-1 (or the pseudogene TRBV3-2) and TRBJ1-1, with D maybe TRBD1 (6 bases). The CDR3 sequence is 13 residues long. V lost 1 base and J 11 bases, leaving 14 bases between the germline ends. CDR1 is LGHDT, CDR2 YNNKEL, per germline (reference sequence). The CDR3 spells CASSQAGVMRAFF. The CDR3 DNA is TGTGCCAGCAGCCAAGCAGGGGTAATGCGGGCTTTCTTT.

This clone was seen a single time. The chain uses TRBV7-9 and TRBJ1-2; D unclear. Germline-derived CDR1 and CDR2 are SEHNR and FQNEAQ (reference sequence). The CDR3 consists of 15 residues. V lost 2 bases and J 3 bases, leaving 13 bases between the germline ends. The CDR3 DNA sequence: TGTGCCAGCAGCTTAACTGAGGTCCCCCACTATGGCTACACCTTC. It encodes CASSLTEVPHYGYTF. The variable domain in full, completed from reference TRBV7-9 and TRBJ1-2, reads DTGVSQNPRHKITKRGQNVTFRCDPISEHNRLYWYRQTLGQGPEFLTYFQNEAQLEKSRLLSDRFSAERPKGSFSTLEIQRTEQGDSAMYLCASSLTEVPHYGYTFGSGTRLTVV.

The V and J genes are TRBV7-8 and TRBJ2-1; possibly TRBD1 for D (5 bases). V was clipped by 3 bases and J by 8 bases, with 14 bases between them. The CDR3 runs 14 residues. Germline values: CDR1 SGHVS, CDR2 FQNEAQ. CDR3 sequence: CASSFHPQGYEQFF. The CDR3 DNA reads TGTGCCAGCAGCTTCCACCCCCAGGGCTATGAGCAGTTCTTC. The complete variable domain, with remaining parts taken from reference TRBV7-8 and TRBJ2-1, reads GAGVSQSPRYKVAKRGQDVALRCDPISGHVSLFWYQQALGQGPEFLTYFQNEAQLDKSGLPSDRFFAERPEGSVSTLKIQRTQQEDSAVYLCASSFHPQGYEQFFGPGTRLTVL.

CDR3 sequence reads: CASSFLGTPYNSPLHF. The CDR3 bases are TGTGCCAGCAGTTTCCTCGGGACACCATATAATTCACCCCTCCACTTT. The rearrangement joins TRBV6-5 to TRBJ1-6; a possible D gene is TRBD1 (6 bases). The V and J ends lost 4 bases and 4 bases respectively, with 14 bases between them. The length of the CDR3 is 16 residues. Germline loops: CDR1 MNHEY, CDR2 SVGAGI.

The chain has TRBV7-9 and TRBJ1-4, with D perhaps matching TRBD1 (5 bases). V lost 5 bases and J lost 4, with 11 bases in between. The CDR3 covers 14 residues. Per the germline V gene, CDR1 is SEHNR and CDR2 is FQNEAQ (reference sequence). The CDR3 DNA sequence: TGTGCCAGCAGCCCAGACAGATATAATGAAAAACTGTTTTTT. It specifies CASSPDRYNEKLFF. Full variable domain (missing parts from reference TRBV7-9 and TRBJ1-4): DTGVSQNPRHKITKRGQNVTFRCDPISEHNRLYWYRQTLGQGPEFLTYFQNEAQLEKSRLLSDRFSAERPKGSFSTLEIQRTEQGDSAMYLCASSPDRYNEKLFFGSGTQLSVL.

The rearrangement links TRBV19 to TRBJ2-7; 13 bases fit TRBD2. This CDR3 is built from 16 residues. Germline assignment: CDR1 LNHDA and CDR2 SQIVND (reference sequence). Trimming at V came to 4 bases and at J to 1 base, leaving 4 bases not matched to a gene. This CDR3 reads CASSRTSGSSSYEQYF. CDR3 nucleotide sequence: TGTGCCAGTAGTAGGACTAGCGGGAGTTCTTCCTACGAGCAGTACTTC.

J is TRBJ1-4 and V is TRBV21-1; the listed D gene, TRBD1, was not tested against the DNA. TRBV21-1 constitutes a pseudogene. The CDR3 runs 15 residues. CDR3 sequence: CASSPPPQLNEKLFF. CDR3 nucleotides: TGTGCCAGCAGCCCCCCCCCACAGCTTAATGAAAAACTGTTTTTT.

The J gene is TRBJ2-5, the V gene TRBV18, with TRBD1 matching over 7 bases. This CDR3 is 13 amino acids long. Unmatched junction bases numbered 3, after V lost 2 bases and J lost 6 bases. Germline loops: CDR1 KGHSH, CDR2 LQKENI. This chain's CDR3 is CASSPDRVKTQYF. In DNA form, the CDR3 reads TGTGCCAGCTCACCAGACAGGGTAAAGACCCAGTACTTC.

This clone was detected a few times. This rearrangement joins TRBV2 to TRBJ2-2; 9 nucleotides align to TRBD1. The CDR3 covers 13 residues. Germline CDR1 is SNHLY and CDR2 is FYNNEI. With 10 bases clipped from V and 4 bases from J, the junction kept 4 bases outside the gene matches. CDR3: CAKGQGTTGELFF. The CDR3 nucleotides read TGTGCCAAGGGACAGGGAACCACCGGGGAGCTGTTTTTT.

This clone appeared once. This chain joins TRBV6-5 and TRBJ2-1; 11 bases match TRBD2. V gave up 7 bases and J gave up 9 bases; unmatched junction bases: 8. The CDR3 covers 14 residues. Per germline, CDR1 MNHEY and CDR2 SVGAGI. CDR3 sequence: CASIPLAGVGEQFF. CDR3 DNA sequence: TGTGCCAGCATCCCACTAGCGGGAGTAGGTGAGCAGTTCTTC.

The chain joins TRBV18 to TRBJ1-1, with 7 bases that match TRBD1. The CDR3 sequence is 12 residues long. The V gene's germline CDR1 is KGHSH and CDR2 LQKENI. Trimming removed 8 bases from V and 3 bases from J; junction bases left unmatched: 3. In DNA form, the CDR3 reads TGTGCCAGCCGACAGGGTGACACTGAAGCTTTCTTT. It translates to CASRQGDTEAFF.

The genes are TRBV28 and TRBJ2-3; 9 nucleotides align to TRBD2. J was trimmed by 10 bases and V by 4 bases; bases with no gene match: 12. CDR3 length equals 15 residues. Germline V lookup: CDR1 MDHEN, CDR2 SYDVKM. CDR3 region: CASSSGLALESSQYF. CDR3 nucleotide sequence: TGTGCCAGCAGTTCCGGACTAGCGCTCGAATCTTCGCAGTATTTT. The complete variable domain, with remaining parts taken from reference TRBV28 and TRBJ2-3, reads DVKVTQSSRYLVKRTGEKVFLECVQDMDHENMFWYRQDPGLGLRLIYFSYDVKMKEKGDIPEGYSVSREKKERFSLILESASTNQTSMYLCASSSGLALESSQYFGPGTRLTVL.

This sequence joins TRBV7-2 and TRBJ2-3; 11 bases line up with TRBD1. Per germline, CDR1 SGHTA and CDR2 FQGNSA. Trimming at V came to 5 bases and at J to 5 bases, leaving 9 bases not matched to a gene. The CDR3 is 16 residues long. CDR3 sequence (DNA): TGTGCCAGCAGCCTCCAGCTGGGGACAGGGGGAGATACGCAGTATTTT. Protein: CASSLQLGTGGDTQYF.

The chain carries TRBV3-1 (or the pseudogene TRBV3-2) and TRBJ2-7; D perhaps matches TRBD2 (6 bases). V lost 5 bases, J lost 1 base, and 12 bases lay in between. This CDR3 has 14 residues. Germline V lookup: CDR1 LGHDT, CDR2 YNNKEL (reference sequence). CDR3 nucleotide sequence: TGTGCCAGCAGCGCACGGGGGACTTCCTACGAGCAGTACTTC. The encoded protein is CASSARGTSYEQYF.

The genes are TRBV20-1 and TRBJ1-1, with D possibly matching TRBD1 (6 bases). Trimming removed 3 bases from V and 0 bases from J, with 8 bases in between. Germline V lookup: CDR1 DFQATT, CDR2 SNEGSKA (reference sequence). The CDR3 contains 13 residues. In nucleotides, the CDR3 is TGCAGTGCTAGTCAGGGGTTGAACACTGAAGCTTTCTTT. Translated, it gives CSASQGLNTEAFF.

This chain links TRBV7-2 with TRBJ2-4, with 7 bases identical to TRBD2. V lost 5 bases and J lost 11; bases outside the gene matches: 15. Germline V gene sequence: CDR1 SGHTA, CDR2 FQGNSA. The CDR3 contains 15 residues. The chain's CDR3 is CASSALGGTVHLQYF. In DNA, the CDR3 is TGTGCCAGCAGCGCCCTCGGGGGGACCGTTCACCTTCAGTACTTC.

This clone was observed once. V gene TRBV19 combines with J gene TRBJ1-1; D remains ambiguous. Trimming removed 4 bases from V and 1 base from J, with 10 bases in between. This CDR3 comprises 14 residues. Germline V gene lookup returns CDR1 LNHDA and CDR2 SQIVND (reference sequence). CDR3 residues: CASSTSTANTEAFF. DNA of the CDR3: TGTGCCAGTAGTACCAGTACAGCGAACACTGAAGCTTTCTTT.

V is TRBV9 and J is TRBJ2-2; D is undetermined. With 0 bases removed from V and 3 bases from J, the gap between germline ends came to 3 bases. The CDR3 loop spans 13 amino acids. Germline CDR1 reads SGDLS; CDR2 reads YYNGEE. The CDR3: CASSVAHTGELFF. CDR3 DNA sequence: TGTGCCAGCAGCGTAGCTCACACCGGGGAGCTGTTTTTT.

The CDR3 DNA sequence: TGTGCCTGGAAGCAGGGGCCAACTAATGAAAAACTGTTTTTT. Translated, it gives CAWKQGPTNEKLFF. This chain uses TRBV30 with TRBJ1-4, with a possible D match to TRBD1 (6 bases). Per the germline V gene, CDR1 is GTSNPN and CDR2 is SVGIG (reference sequence). The CDR3 sequence is 14 residues long. V was shortened by 4 bases and J by 0 bases, with 9 bases between the two germline ends.

This sequence joins TRBV19 and TRBJ1-1; D remains ambiguous. The V and J ends lost 3 bases and 1 base respectively, with 6 bases between them. Germline V gives CDR1 LNHDA, CDR2 SQIVND (reference sequence). The CDR3 is 13 residues long. The CDR3 region is CASSIYKNTEAFF. The CDR3 nucleotides are TGTGCCAGTAGTATTTACAAGAACACTGAAGCTTTCTTT.

V gene TRBV27 combines with J gene TRBJ2-5, with D tentatively TRBD1 (5 bases). The germline V and J ends were trimmed by 3 bases and 6 bases, with 11 bases remaining between them. The CDR3 is made up of 13 amino acids. Germline values: CDR1 MNHEY, CDR2 SMNVEV (reference sequence). Here the CDR3 DNA reads TGTGCCAGCAGTTTGGAAAGGGGTCAGACCCAGTACTTC. As protein: CASSLERGQTQYF.

The chain has TRBV30 and TRBJ1-5, with TRBD1 matching 8 bases. V dropped 2 bases and J dropped 11; count of bases not matched to a gene: 14. Germline CDR1 reads GTSNPN; CDR2 reads SVGIG (reference sequence). CDR3 size: 15 residues. The DNA of the CDR3 is TGTGCCTGGAGTACCCCGACAGGGGACCTAGGAGCCCAGCATTTT. Encoded protein: CAWSTPTGDLGAQHF.

The V gene is TRBV19, the J gene TRBJ2-7; weak D call: TRBD1 (6 bases). The CDR3 has 15 amino acids. The V gene's germline CDR1 is LNHDA and CDR2 SQIVND (reference sequence). V lost 5 bases to trimming and J lost 4 bases, with 18 bases between them. CDR3 protein: CASSPSGQSIYEQYF. The CDR3 DNA reads TGTGCCAGTAGTCCCTCAGGACAGAGTATTTACGAGCAGTACTTC.

The V gene is TRBV11-3, the J gene TRBJ1-1, with unresolved D. Trimming pared 0 bases from V and 7 bases from J, leaving 9 bases between. The CDR3 is 13 amino acids. Germline V gene lookup returns CDR1 SGHNT and CDR2 YENEEA. Here the CDR3 DNA reads TGTGCCAGCAGCTTAGATTTTGGGCGTGAAGCTTTCTTT. Translated, it gives CASSLDFGREAFF.

The chain has TRBV9 and TRBJ2-7; D gene ambiguous. The germline CDR1 and CDR2 sequences are SGDLS and YYNGEE. V was trimmed by 0 bases and J by 0 bases, leaving 4 bases between them. CDR3 length: 13 residues. In DNA form, the CDR3 reads TGTGCCAGCAGCGTAGGGCTCTCCTACGAGCAGTACTTC. Its protein is CASSVGLSYEQYF. Variable domain in full (rest from reference TRBV9 and TRBJ2-7): DSGVTQTPKHLITATGQRVTLRCSPRSGDLSVYWYQQSLDQGLQFLIQYYNGEERAKGNILERFSAQQFPDLHSELNLSSLELGDSALYFCASSVGLSYEQYFGPGTRLTVT.

The rearrangement links TRBV21-1 to TRBJ1-2; the table gives TRBD1 as D, unverified against the DNA. TRBV21-1 is reported as a pseudogene. The CDR3 consists of 18 residues. The chain's CDR3 is CASSNLGVVRTGFYGYTF. The CDR3 DNA is TGTGCCAGCAGCAACTTGGGTGTGGTAAGGACAGGGTTCTATGGCTACACCTTC.